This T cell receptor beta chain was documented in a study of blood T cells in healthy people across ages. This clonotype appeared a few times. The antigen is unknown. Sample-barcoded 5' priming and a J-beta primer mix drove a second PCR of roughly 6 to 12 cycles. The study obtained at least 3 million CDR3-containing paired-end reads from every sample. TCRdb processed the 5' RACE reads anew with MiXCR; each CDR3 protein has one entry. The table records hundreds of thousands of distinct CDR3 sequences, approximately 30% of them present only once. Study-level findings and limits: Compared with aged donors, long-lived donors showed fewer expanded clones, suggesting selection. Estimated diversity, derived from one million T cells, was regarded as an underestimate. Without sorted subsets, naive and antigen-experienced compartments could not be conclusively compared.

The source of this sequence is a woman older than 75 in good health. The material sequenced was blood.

CDR3 in DNA: TGTGCCAGCTCACCACCCGCCGGGTACACTGAAGCTTTCTTT. Its protein is CASSPPAGYTEAFF. The chain combines TRBV18 with TRBJ1-1; D uncertain. The germline gives CDR1 KGHSH, CDR2 LQKENI. V was clipped by 0 bases and J by 3 bases, with 8 bases between them. This CDR3 spans 14 amino acids.